This T cell receptor (beta chain) was captured in a study of post-analysis software for immune sequencing data. The authors incorporated unique molecular identifiers into the TCR beta cDNA libraries. Each CDR3 protein gets one entry after TCRdb re-called the PCR reads with MiXCR. The table has hundreds of thousands of distinct CDR3 sequences, more than 50% seen once; the top ten hold around 11%. Study-wide results and limits: Patients used about 5 TRBV segments, including TRBV5-6, TRBV5-1 and TRBV20-1, more often than controls.

The CDR3 has 14 residues. Per germline, CDR1 SGHKS and CDR2 YYEKEE (reference sequence). V was trimmed by 1 base and J by 0 bases, leaving 8 bases between them. A few counts support this clonotype. Its antigen is as yet unknown. The TCR comes from a girl between 2 and 10 years old with multiple sclerosis. Sequencing used blood. The chain is built from TRBV5-5 and TRBJ2-7, with D uncertain. This CDR3 reads CASSLYGSSYEQYF. CDR3 nucleotides: TGTGCCAGCAGCTTGTATGGCAGCTCCTACGAGCAGTACTTC.